This T cell receptor beta chain was recorded in a study of molecular identifiers for immune sequencing clone quantification. Across the whole study: In replicates, RNA from roughly 21,000 or 96,000 naive CD8 cells was split five ways, four sequenced.

In preparing bulk TCR libraries, previously described methods and listed TCR primers were used. In TCRdb, the PCR reads were re-called with MiXCR into one record per CDR3 protein. Of approximately 100,000 distinct CDR3 sequences detected, over 30% appear once; the ten largest clones hold around 4.2%. In its sample, this clonotype was seen a few times. What it recognizes is unknown. Study-level results: Spiked Jurkat TCR RNA equivalent to one cell was reportedly detectable in about a million naive cells.

Researchers sorted naive CD8 T cells as cells that were CD8+CD4-CCR7+CD45RA+. This CDR3 spans 13 amino acids. Trimming removed 2 bases at V and 4 bases at J, with 7 bases between. CDR1 is MDHEN and CDR2 is SYDVKM in the germline V gene. Sequences were obtained from naive CD8+ T cells from blood, with Jurkat cell RNA spiked in. As to subset: FACS-sorted CD8+CD4-CCR7+CD45RA+ naive T cells. The rearrangement joins TRBV28 to TRBJ2-3; D is unresolved. The TCR sequence derives from a human donor in good health. Some libraries in this study had Jurkat cell RNA spiked in. CDR3 in amino acids: CASSLLPADTQYF. CDR3 DNA: TGTGCCAGCAGTTTACTACCTGCAGATACGCAGTATTTT.